These T cell receptor beta chains were read from a single sample in a study of blood T cell repertoires in COVID-19. Clones were read by immunoSEQ multiplex PCR, and TCRdb kept only the in-frame ones, dropping some. The repertoire holds 250,000 or so clones, with about nine tenths as singletons. Sequencing was performed on PBMCs or T cells enriched from blood (not recorded which). The receptors were gathered from a man aged 45-60 years who had been exposed to COVID-19. Both conserved end residues are part of each CDR3. D genes are given only for firm matches. The listing skips clone size in some rows; elsewhere it reads once, few, many or a size class.

CDR3: CASSETGTNQPQHF
DNA: TGTGCCAGCTCAGAGACAGGGACTAATCAGCCCCAGCATTTT
length: 14
D: TRBD1
V: TRBV18
J: TRBJ1-5
size: -

CDR3: CASSSSGNSYNEQFF
DNA: TGTGCCAGCAGTTCTAGCGGGAATTCCTACAATGAGCAGTTCTTC
length: 15
D: TRBD2
V: TRBV6-6
J: TRBJ2-1
size: -

CDR3: CASSVGGGGTYEQYF
DNA: TGTGCCAGCAGCGTAGGGGGCGGGGGTACCTACGAGCAGTACTTC
length: 15
D: TRBD2
V: TRBV9
J: TRBJ2-7
size: -

CDR3: CASSFSGGVQHF
DNA: TGTGCCAGCAGCTTCTCAGGGGGCGTCCAGCATTTT
length: 12
D: TRBD1
V: TRBV5-6
J: TRBJ1-5
size: -

CDR3: CASSLQAGGGDTQYF
DNA: TGTGCCAGCAGCTTACAAGCGGGAGGGGGAGATACGCAGTATTTT
length: 15
D: TRBD2
V: TRBV7-3
J: TRBJ2-3
size: -

CDR3: CASRRYGQSNQPQHF
DNA: TGTGCCAGCAGGAGATACGGACAAAGCAATCAGCCCCAGCATTTT
length: 15
D: -
V: TRBV28
J: TRBJ1-5
size: -

CDR3: CASIYRPQGSTEAFF
DNA: TGTGCCAGTATTTATAGGCCACAGGGATCTACTGAAGCTTTCTTT
length: 15
D: -
V: TRBV19
J: TRBJ1-1
size: -

CDR3: CASSQDPRGLAGGYEQYF
DNA: TGTGCCAGCAGCCAAGATCCCCGCGGACTAGCGGGGGGCTACGAGCAGTACTTC
length: 18
D: TRBD2
V: TRBV3-1/TRBV3-2
J: TRBJ2-7
size: -

CDR3: CASRTGSLDGYTF
DNA: TGTGCCAGCAGGACAGGGAGCTTAGATGGCTACACCTTC
length: 13
D: TRBD1
V: TRBV2
J: TRBJ1-2
size: -

CDR3: CASSNSDRGRSEAFF
DNA: TGTGCCAGCAGCAATTCAGACAGGGGGCGTTCTGAAGCTTTCTTT
length: 15
D: TRBD1
V: TRBV7-9
J: TRBJ1-1
size: -

CDR3: CAWLGDLQGTGELFF
DNA: TGTGCCTGGTTGGGAGACCTACAGGGAACCGGGGAGCTGTTTTTT
length: 15
D: -
V: TRBV30
J: TRBJ2-2
size: -

CDR3: CASPSWETMNTEAFF
DNA: TGTGCCAGCCCTTCCTGGGAGACCATGAACACTGAAGCTTTCTTT
length: 15
D: -
V: TRBV19
J: TRBJ1-1
size: few

CDR3: CATSDRGLDGYTF
DNA: TGTGCCACCAGTGACAGGGGGCTCGATGGCTACACCTTC
length: 13
D: TRBD1
V: TRBV24-1
J: TRBJ1-2
size: -

CDR3: CASSLERGSYEQYF
DNA: TGCGCCAGCAGCCTAGAACGGGGGTCGTACGAGCAGTACTTC
length: 14
D: -
V: TRBV4-1
J: TRBJ2-7
size: -

CDR3: CATSEWDRGNEQFF
DNA: TGTGCCACCAGTGAGTGGGACAGGGGGAATGAGCAGTTCTTC
length: 14
D: TRBD1
V: TRBV24-1
J: TRBJ2-1
size: -

CDR3: CASSLLAGDTQYF
DNA: TGTGCCAGCAGTTTACTAGCTGGGGATACGCAGTATTTT
length: 13
D: -
V: TRBV2
J: TRBJ2-3
size: once

CDR3: CASSLYWDRRSYGYTF
DNA: TGTGCCAGCAGTTTATACTGGGACAGGAGATCCTATGGCTACACCTTC
length: 16
D: TRBD1
V: TRBV27
J: TRBJ1-2
size: -

CDR3: CASSLTRSTDTQYF
DNA: TGTGCCAGCAGCTTAACACGGTCGACAGATACGCAGTATTTT
length: 14
D: -
V: TRBV7-3
J: TRBJ2-3
size: -

CDR3: CASGLNPGTGRVWRNQPQHF
DNA: TGTGCCAGCGGCCTCAATCCCGGGACAGGGAGGGTTTGGCGCAATCAGCCCCAGCATTTT
length: 20
D: TRBD1
V: TRBV2
J: TRBJ1-5
size: -

CDR3: CASSLALNSPLHF
DNA: TGCGCCAGCAGCTTGGCCCTGAATTCACCCCTCCACTTT
length: 13
D: -
V: TRBV5-1
J: TRBJ1-6
size: -

CDR3: CASKRAGGDEQFF
DNA: TGCGCCAGCAAGCGGGCTGGGGGGGATGAGCAGTTCTTC
length: 13
D: TRBD2
V: TRBV10-2
J: TRBJ2-1
size: -

CDR3: CATSRSGRRNGELFF
DNA: TGTGCCACCTCCCGAAGCGGGAGAAGGAACGGGGAGCTGTTTTTT
length: 15
D: TRBD2
V: TRBV5-5
J: TRBJ2-2
size: -

CDR3: CASSPDRGRLNTEAFF
DNA: TGCGCCAGCAGCCCCGACAGGGGGCGGTTGAACACTGAAGCTTTCTTT
length: 16
D: TRBD1
V: TRBV5-1
J: TRBJ1-1
size: -